The present T cell receptor (beta chain) was sequenced within a study of OX40 agonist ivuxolimab in advanced cancers. V gave up 0 bases and J gave up 8 bases, with 10 bases separating them. This CDR3 is built from 14 residues. Looked up from germline, CDR1 is MNHEY and CDR2 is SVGAGI. Blood samples were obtained at baseline, cycle 4 day 1, and cycle 7 day 1. The assay was immunoSEQ multiplex PCR, and TCRdb's table has in-frame clones only and misses some. The sample includes about 51,000 clones, about 80% of them seen just once. The sequencing here drew on CD4+ or CD8+ T cells sorted from blood, taken in a trial of the OX40 agonist ivuxolimab. This receptor was obtained from an adult with an advanced solid tumor such as melanoma, head and neck, liver or kidney cancer. V is TRBV6-5 and J is TRBJ2-2, with a possible D match to TRBD1 (7 bases). CDR3 nucleotides: TGTGCCAGCAGTTACTCGACAGGGACTGGGGAGCTGTTTTTT. Translated, it gives CASSYSTGTGELFF.